This T cell receptor (beta chain) was profiled in a study of T cell responses to AZD1222 COVID-19 vaccine. The wider study: Pooled together were second doses at about 4 or about 12 weeks.

A note on this clone: Its antigen is undetermined.

Whole-study results and caveats: Females made up more of the donors, who were largely white British, and clonal diversity may have come out too low. Spike-specific TCR breadth and depth grew following two AZD1222 doses.

This CDR3 has 16 amino acids. V lost 5 bases and J 1 base, leaving 15 bases between the germline ends. The V gene's germline CDR1 is SGHVS and CDR2 FQNEAQ. Method: immunoSEQ multiplex PCR; TCRdb's copy keeps in-frame clones and lacks some. The profile shows fewer than 150,000 clones, around 89% of them singletons. V and J are TRBV7-8 and TRBJ1-5, with a weak D call TRBD1 (5 bases). The sequence derives from an adult in good health. Sequences were derived from peripheral blood, sampled on day 0 of AZD1222 vaccination. The CDR3 here is CASSPIRVGSNQPQHF. CDR3 coding DNA: TGTGCCAGCAGCCCAATCAGGGTTGGGAGCAATCAGCCCCAGCATTTT.